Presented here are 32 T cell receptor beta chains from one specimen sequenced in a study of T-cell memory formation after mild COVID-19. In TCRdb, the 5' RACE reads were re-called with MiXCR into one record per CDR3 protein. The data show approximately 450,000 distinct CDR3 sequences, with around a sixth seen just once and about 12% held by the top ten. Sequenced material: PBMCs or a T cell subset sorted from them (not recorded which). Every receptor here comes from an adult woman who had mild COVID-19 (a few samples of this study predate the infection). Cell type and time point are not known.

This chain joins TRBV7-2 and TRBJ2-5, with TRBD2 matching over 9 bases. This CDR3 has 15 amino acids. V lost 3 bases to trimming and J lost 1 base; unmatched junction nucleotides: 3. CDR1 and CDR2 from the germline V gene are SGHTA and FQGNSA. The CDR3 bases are TGTGCCAGCAGCTTCCAAGCGGGGGGCCAAGAGACCCAGTACTTC. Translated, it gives CASSFQAGGQETQYF.

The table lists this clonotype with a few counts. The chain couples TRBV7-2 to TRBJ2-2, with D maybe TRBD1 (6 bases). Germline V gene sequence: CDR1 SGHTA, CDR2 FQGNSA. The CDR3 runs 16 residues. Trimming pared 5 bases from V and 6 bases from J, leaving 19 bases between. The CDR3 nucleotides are TGTGCCAGCAGCGCATCTGGGACATTGAAAGCCGGGGAGCTGTTTTTT. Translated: CASSASGTLKAGELFF.

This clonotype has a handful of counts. The CDR3 spells CASQNAANEKLFF. In DNA form, the CDR3 reads TGCGCCAGCCAGAATGCGGCTAATGAAAAACTGTTTTTT. This rearrangement joins TRBV5-1 to TRBJ1-4; D is unresolved. Germline V gene data show CDR1 as SGHRS and CDR2 as YFSETQ. V was trimmed by 7 bases and J by 3 bases, leaving 10 bases between them. The CDR3 has 13 residues.

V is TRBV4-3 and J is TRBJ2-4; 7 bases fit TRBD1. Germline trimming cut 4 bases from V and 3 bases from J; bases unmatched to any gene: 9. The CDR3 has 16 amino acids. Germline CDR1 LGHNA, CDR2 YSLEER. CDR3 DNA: TGCGCCAGCAGCCCTGAGACAGGGTGGGACAAAAACATTCAGTACTTC. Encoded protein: CASSPETGWDKNIQYF.

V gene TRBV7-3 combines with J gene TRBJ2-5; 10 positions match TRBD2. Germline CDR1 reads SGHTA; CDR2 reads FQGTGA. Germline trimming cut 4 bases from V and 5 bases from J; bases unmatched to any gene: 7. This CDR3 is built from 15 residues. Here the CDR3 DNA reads TGTGCCAGCAGCTCCGAGCGGGGGGGCCGTGAGACCCAGTACTTC. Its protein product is CASSSERGGRETQYF.

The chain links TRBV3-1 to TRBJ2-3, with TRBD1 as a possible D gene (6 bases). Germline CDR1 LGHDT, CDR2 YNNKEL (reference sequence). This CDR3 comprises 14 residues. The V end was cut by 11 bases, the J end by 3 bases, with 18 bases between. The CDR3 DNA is TGTGCCTCATCACCAGGGGCACGGACAGATACGCAGTATTTT. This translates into CASSPGARTDTQYF.

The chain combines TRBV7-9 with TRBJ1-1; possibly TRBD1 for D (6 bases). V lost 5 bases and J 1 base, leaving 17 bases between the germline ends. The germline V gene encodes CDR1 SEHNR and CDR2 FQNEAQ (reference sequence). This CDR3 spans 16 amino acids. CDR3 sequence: CASSQYQGPGNTEAFF. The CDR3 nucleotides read TGTGCCAGCAGCCAGTATCAGGGGCCTGGGAACACTGAAGCTTTCTTT.

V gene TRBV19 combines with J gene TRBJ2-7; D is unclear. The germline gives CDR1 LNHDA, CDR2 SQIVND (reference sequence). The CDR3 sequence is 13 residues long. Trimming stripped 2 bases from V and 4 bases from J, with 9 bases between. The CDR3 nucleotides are TGTGCCAGTAGTATACGGCCAGGTTACGAGCAGTACTTC. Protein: CASSIRPGYEQYF.

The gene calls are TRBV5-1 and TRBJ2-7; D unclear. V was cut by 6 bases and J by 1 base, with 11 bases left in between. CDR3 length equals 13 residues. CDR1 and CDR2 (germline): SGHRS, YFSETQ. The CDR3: CASTKGRSYEQYF. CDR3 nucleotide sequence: TGCGCCAGCACGAAGGGCAGGTCCTACGAGCAGTACTTC.

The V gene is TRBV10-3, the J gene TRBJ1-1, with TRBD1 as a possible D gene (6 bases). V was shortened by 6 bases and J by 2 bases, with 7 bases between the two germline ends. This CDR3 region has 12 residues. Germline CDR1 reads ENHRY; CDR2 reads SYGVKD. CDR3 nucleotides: TGTGCCATCAGGGGACAAAACACTGAAGCTTTCTTT. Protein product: CAIRGQNTEAFF.

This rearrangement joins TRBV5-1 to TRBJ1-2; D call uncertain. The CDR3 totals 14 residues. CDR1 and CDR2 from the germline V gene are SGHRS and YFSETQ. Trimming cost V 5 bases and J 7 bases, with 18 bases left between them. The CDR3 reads CASSHEGQTSGYTF. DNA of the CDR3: TGCGCCAGCAGTCACGAGGGCCAGACCTCTGGCTACACCTTC.

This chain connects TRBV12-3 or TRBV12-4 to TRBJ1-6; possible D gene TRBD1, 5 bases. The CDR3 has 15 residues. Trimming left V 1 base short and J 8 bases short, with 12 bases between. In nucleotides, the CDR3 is TGTGCCAGCAGTTTAGGCAGGAGAGGGGATTCACCCCTCCACTTT. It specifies CASSLGRRGDSPLHF.

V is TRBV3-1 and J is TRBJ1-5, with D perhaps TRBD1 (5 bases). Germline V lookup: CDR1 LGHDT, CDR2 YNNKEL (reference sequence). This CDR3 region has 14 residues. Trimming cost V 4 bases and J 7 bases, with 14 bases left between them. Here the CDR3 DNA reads TGTGCCAGCAGCCCTCGGGTCAGGGACCAGCCCCAGCATTTT. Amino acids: CASSPRVRDQPQHF.

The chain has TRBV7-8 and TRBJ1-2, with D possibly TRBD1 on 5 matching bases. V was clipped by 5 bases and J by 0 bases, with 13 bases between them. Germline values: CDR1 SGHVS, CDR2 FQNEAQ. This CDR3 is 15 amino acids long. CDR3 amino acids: CASSGRDRANYGYTF. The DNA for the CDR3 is TGTGCCAGCAGCGGCAGGGATCGGGCTAACTATGGCTACACCTTC.

The CDR3 protein is CSASPPPGGELFF. The CDR3 DNA reads TGCAGTGCTAGTCCACCTCCTGGGGGGGAGCTGTTTTTT. This chain links TRBV20-1 with TRBJ2-2; D gene uncertain. There are 13 residues in the CDR3. The V gene's germline CDR1 is DFQATT and CDR2 SNEGSKA (reference sequence). Between the trimmed V and J ends, which lost 3 bases and 8 bases, there was a span of 13 bases.

In DNA, the CDR3 is TGTGCCAGCAGGAGGGACAGGGGTACCTATGGCTACACCTTC. Translating it yields CASRRDRGTYGYTF. The gene calls are TRBV6-1 and TRBJ1-2; 10 bases agree with TRBD1. Germline V lookup: CDR1 MNHNS, CDR2 SASEGT. V shed 6 bases, J shed 4 bases, and the junction held 5 bases outside the gene matches. The CDR3 is made up of 14 amino acids.

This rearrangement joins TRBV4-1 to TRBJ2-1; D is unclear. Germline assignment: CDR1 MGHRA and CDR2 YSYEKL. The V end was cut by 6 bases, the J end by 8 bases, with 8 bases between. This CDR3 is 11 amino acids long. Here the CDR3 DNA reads TGCGCCAGCAGAATGGGCGATGAGCAGTTCTTC. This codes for CASRMGDEQFF.

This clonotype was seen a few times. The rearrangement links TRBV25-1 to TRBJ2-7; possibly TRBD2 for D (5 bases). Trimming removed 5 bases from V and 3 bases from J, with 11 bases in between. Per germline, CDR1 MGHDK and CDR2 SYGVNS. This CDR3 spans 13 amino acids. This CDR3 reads CASSSSVLYEQYF. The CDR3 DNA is TGTGCCAGCAGTAGTAGCGTACTCTACGAGCAGTACTTC.

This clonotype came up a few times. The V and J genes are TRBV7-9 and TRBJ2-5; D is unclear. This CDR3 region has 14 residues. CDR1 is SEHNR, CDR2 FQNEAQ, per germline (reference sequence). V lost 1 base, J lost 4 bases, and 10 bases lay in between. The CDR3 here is CASSLETNPETQYF. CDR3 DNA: TGTGCCAGCAGCTTAGAAACCAACCCAGAGACCCAGTACTTC. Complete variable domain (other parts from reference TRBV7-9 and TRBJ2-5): DTGVSQNPRHKITKRGQNVTFRCDPISEHNRLYWYRQTLGQGPEFLTYFQNEAQLEKSRLLSDRFSAERPKGSFSTLEIQRTEQGDSAMYLCASSLETNPETQYFGPGTRLLVL.

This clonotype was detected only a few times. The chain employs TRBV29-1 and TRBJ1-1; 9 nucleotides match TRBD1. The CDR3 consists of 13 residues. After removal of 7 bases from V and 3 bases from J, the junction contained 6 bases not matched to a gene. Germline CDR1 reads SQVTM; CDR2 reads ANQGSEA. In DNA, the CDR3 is TGCAGCGCCCGGACAGGGGCGGACACTGAAGCTTTCTTT. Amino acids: CSARTGADTEAFF.

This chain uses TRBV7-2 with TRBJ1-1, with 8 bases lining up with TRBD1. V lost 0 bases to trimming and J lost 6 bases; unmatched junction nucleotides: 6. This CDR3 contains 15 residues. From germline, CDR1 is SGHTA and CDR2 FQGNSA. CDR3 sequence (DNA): TGTGCCAGCAGCTTAGCGGCCGACAGGGGTGCTGAAGCTTTCTTT. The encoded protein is CASSLAADRGAEAFF.

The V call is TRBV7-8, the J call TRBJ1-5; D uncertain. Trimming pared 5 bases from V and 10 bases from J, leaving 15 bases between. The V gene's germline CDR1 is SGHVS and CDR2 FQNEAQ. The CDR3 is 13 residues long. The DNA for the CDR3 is TGTGCCAGCAGCCCAGTCGGTGGACGACCCCAGCATTTT. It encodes CASSPVGGRPQHF.

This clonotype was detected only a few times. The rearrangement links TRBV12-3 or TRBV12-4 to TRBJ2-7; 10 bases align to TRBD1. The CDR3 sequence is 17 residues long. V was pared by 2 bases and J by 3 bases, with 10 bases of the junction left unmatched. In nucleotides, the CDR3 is TGTGCCAGCAGTTTATCGGGTGTCGGGACAGGGGACTACGAGCAGTACTTC. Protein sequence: CASSLSGVGTGDYEQYF.

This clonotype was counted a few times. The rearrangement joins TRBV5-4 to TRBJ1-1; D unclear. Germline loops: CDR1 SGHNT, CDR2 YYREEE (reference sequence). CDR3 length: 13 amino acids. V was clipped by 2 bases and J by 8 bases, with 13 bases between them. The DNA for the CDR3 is TGTGCCAGCAGCTTTAGCGATCCCGACGAAGCTTTCTTT. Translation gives CASSFSDPDEAFF.

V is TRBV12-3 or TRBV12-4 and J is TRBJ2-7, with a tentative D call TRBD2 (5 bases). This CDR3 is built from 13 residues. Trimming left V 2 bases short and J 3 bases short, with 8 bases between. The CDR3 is CASSLLSGYEQYF. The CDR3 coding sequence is TGTGCCAGCAGTTTATTAAGCGGCTACGAGCAGTACTTC.

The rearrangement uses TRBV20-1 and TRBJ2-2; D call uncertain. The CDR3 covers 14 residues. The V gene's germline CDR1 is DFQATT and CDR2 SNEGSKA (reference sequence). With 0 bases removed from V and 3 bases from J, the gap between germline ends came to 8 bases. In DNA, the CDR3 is TGCAGTGCTAGAGATCGTCTTTACACCGGGGAGCTGTTTTTT. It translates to CSARDRLYTGELFF.

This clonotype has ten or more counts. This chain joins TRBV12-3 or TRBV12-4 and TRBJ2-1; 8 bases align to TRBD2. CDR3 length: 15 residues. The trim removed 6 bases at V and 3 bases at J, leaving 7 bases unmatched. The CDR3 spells CASSLLTSDYNEQFF. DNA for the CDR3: TGTGCCAGCAGCCTGCTGACTAGCGACTACAATGAGCAGTTCTTC.

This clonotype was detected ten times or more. As DNA, the CDR3 is TGTGCCTGGAGCGGGGTGAGCGGGAGCACAGATACGCAGTATTTT. Its protein product is CAWSGVSGSTDTQYF. The rearrangement joins TRBV30 to TRBJ2-3; D is possibly TRBD2 (6 bases). Trimming took 3 bases from V and 0 from J, leaving 13 bases between them. The CDR3 totals 15 residues. In germline, CDR1 is GTSNPN, CDR2 SVGIG (reference sequence).

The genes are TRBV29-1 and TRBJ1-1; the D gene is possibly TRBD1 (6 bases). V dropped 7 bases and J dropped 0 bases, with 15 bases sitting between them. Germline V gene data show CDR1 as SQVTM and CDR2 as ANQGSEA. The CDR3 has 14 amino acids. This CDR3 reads CSALGGGLNTEAFF. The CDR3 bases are TGCAGCGCCTTGGGTGGGGGCCTGAACACTGAAGCTTTCTTT.

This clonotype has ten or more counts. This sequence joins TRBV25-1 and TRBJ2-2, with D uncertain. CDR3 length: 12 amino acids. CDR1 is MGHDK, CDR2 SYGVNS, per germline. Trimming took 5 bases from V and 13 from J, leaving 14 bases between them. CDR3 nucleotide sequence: TGTGCCAGCAGTCCGGGTGTGGGTTCGCTGTTTTTT. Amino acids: CASSPGVGSLFF. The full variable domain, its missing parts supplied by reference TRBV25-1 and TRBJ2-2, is EADIYQTPRYLVIGTGKKITLECSQTMGHDKMYWYQQDPGMELHLIHYSYGVNSTEKGDLSSESTVSRIRTEHFPLTLESARPSHTSQYLCASSPGVGSLFFGEGSRLTVL.

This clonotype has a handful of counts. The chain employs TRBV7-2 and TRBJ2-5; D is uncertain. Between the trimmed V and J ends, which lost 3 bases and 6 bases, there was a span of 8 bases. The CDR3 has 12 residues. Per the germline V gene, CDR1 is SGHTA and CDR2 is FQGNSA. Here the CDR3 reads CASSFLRQTQYF. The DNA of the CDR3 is TGTGCCAGCAGCTTCCTCCGGCAGACCCAGTACTTC. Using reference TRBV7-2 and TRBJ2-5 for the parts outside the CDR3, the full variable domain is GAGVSQSPSNKVTEKGKDVELRCDPISGHTALYWYRQSLGQGLEFLIYFQGNSAPDKSGLPSDRFSAERTGGSVSTLTIQRTQQEDSAVYLCASSFLRQTQYFGPGTRLLVL.

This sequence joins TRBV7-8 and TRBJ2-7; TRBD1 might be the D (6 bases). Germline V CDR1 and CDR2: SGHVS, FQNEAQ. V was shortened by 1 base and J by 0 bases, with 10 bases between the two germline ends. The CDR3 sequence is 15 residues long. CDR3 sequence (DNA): TGTGCCAGCAGCTTAGAGGACAGCTACTCCTACGAGCAGTACTTC. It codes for CASSLEDSYSYEQYF.